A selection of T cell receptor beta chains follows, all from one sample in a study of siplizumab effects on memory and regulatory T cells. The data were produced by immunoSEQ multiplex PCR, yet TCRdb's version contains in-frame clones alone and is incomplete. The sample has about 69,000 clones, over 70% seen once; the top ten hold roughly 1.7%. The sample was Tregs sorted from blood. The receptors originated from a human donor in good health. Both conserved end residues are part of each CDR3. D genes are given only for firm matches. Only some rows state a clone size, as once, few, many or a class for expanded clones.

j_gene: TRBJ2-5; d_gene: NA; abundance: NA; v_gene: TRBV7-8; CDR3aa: CASGGPQETQYF; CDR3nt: TGTGCCAGCGGGGGGCCCCAAGAGACCCAGTACTTC
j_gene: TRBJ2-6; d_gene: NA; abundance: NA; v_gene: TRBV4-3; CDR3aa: CASSQARTRLSGANVLTF; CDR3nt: TGCGCCAGCAGCCAAGCACGGACAAGGCTATCTGGGGCCAACGTCCTGACTTTC
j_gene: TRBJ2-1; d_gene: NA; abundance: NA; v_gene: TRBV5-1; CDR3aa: CASSFGPYNEQFF; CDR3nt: TGCGCCAGCAGTTTCGGGCCGTACAATGAGCAGTTCTTC
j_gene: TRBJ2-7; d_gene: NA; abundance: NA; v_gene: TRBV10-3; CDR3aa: CAISIDNYEQYF; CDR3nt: TGTGCCATCAGCATCGATAACTACGAGCAGTACTTC
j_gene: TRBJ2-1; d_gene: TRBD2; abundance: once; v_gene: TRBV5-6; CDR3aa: CASSLLAGMPYNEQFF; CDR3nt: TGTGCCAGCAGCTTGTTAGCGGGAATGCCCTACAATGAGCAGTTCTTC
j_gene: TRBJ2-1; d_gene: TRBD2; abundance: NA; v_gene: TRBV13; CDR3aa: CASSLGLAGYNEQFF; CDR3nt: TGTGCCAGCAGCCTCGGACTAGCGGGCTACAATGAGCAGTTCTTC
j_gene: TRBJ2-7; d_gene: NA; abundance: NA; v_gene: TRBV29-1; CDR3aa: CSVEDGFEQYF; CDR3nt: TGCAGCGTTGAAGACGGATTCGAGCAGTACTTC
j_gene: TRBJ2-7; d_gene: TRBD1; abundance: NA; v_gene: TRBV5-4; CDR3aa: CASSVGQTYEQYF; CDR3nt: TGTGCCAGCAGCGTGGGACAGACCTACGAGCAGTACTTC
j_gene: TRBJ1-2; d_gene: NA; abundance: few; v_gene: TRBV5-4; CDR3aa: CASSETGNYGYTF; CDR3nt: TGTGCCAGCAGCGAAACGGGGAACTATGGCTACACCTTC
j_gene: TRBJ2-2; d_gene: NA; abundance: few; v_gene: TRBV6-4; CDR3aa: CASSPYSANTGELFF; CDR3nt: TGTGCCAGCAGTCCCTACTCCGCGAACACCGGGGAGCTGTTTTTT
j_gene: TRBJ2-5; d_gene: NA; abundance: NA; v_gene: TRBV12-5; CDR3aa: CASQGISQETQYF; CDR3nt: TGTGCTAGCCAGGGGATTTCACAAGAGACCCAGTACTTC
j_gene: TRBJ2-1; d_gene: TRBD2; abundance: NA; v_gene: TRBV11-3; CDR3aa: CASGAGGYNEQFF; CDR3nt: TGTGCCAGCGGAGCGGGAGGCTACAATGAGCAGTTCTTC
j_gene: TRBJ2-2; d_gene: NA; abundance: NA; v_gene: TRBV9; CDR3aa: CASSVAPSGGELFF; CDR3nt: TGTGCCAGCAGCGTAGCTCCGAGTGGCGGGGAGCTGTTTTTT
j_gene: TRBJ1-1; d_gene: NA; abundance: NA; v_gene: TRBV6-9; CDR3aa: CASSYLGRLVNTEAFF; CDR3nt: TGTGCCAGCAGTTATTTAGGGCGACTGGTGAACACTGAAGCTTTCTTT
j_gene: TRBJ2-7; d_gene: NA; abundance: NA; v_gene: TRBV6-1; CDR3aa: CASSGYKRRTYEQYF; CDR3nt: TGTGCCAGCAGTGGTTACAAACGGCGGACCTACGAGCAGTACTTC
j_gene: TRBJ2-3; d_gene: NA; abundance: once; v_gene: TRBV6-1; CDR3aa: CASGFGHGTDTQYF; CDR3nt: TGTGCCAGCGGTTTCGGACACGGGACAGATACGCAGTATTTT
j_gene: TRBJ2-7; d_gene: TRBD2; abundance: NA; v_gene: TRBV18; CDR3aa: CASSHRTSVEQYF; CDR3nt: TGTGCCAGCTCACACCGGACTAGCGTCGAGCAGTACTTC
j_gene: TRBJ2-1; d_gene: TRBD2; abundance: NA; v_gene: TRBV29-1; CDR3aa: CSVEITSGRRNKQFF; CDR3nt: TGCAGCGTTGAAATTACTAGCGGGAGGCGGAATAAGCAGTTCTTC
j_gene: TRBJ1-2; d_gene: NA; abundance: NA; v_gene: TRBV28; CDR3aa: CASSQTQAFYGYTF; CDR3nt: TGTGCCAGCAGTCAAACACAGGCCTTCTATGGCTACACCTTC
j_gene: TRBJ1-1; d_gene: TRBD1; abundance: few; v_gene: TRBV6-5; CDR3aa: CASSVTGGGYTEAFF; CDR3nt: TGTGCCAGCAGCGTGACAGGGGGCGGGTACACTGAAGCTTTCTTT
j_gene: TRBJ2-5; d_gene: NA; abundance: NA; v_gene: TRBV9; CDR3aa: CASSPRIRGETQYF; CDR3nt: TGTGCCAGCAGCCCGCGGATCAGAGGGGAGACCCAGTACTTC
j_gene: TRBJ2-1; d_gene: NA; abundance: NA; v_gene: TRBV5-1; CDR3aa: CASSNTPSSYNEQFF; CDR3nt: TGCGCCAGCAGCAACACTCCCAGCTCCTACAATGAGCAGTTCTTC
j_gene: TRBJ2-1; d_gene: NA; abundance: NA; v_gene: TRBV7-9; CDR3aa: CASSFLRGTEQFF; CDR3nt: TGTGCCAGCAGCTTTCTTCGCGGCACGGAGCAGTTCTTC
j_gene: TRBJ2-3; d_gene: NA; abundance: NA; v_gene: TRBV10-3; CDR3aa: CAISVRTDTQYF; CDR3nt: TGTGCCATCAGTGTACGGACAGATACGCAGTATTTT
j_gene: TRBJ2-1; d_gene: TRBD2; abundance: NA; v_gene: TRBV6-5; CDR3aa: CASRAGGYNEQFF; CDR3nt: TGTGCCAGCAGAGCGGGGGGGTACAATGAGCAGTTCTTC
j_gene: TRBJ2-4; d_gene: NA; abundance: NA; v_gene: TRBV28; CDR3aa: CASSSPLWRAKNIQYF; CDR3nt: TGTGCCAGCAGTTCCCCCCTCTGGAGAGCCAAAAACATTCAGTACTTC
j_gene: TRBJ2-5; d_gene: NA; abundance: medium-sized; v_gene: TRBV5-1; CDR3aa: CASSRGLQETQYF; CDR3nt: TGCGCCAGCTCCCGGGGACTCCAAGAGACCCAGTACTTC
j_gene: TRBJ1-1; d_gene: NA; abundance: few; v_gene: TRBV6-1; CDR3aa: CASSEYPGSTEAFF; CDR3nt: TGTGCCAGCAGTGAATACCCAGGGTCTACTGAAGCTTTCTTT
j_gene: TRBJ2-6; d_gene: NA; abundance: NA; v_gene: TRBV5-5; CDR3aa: CASSLRPAGANVLTF; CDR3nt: TGTGCCAGCAGCTTGAGGCCAGCTGGGGCCAACGTCCTGACTTTC
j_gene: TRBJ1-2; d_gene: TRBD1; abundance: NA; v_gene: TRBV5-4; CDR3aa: CASSTRRQGFAFGYTF; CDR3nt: TGTGCCAGCAGCACGAGAAGACAGGGTTTCGCCTTTGGCTACACCTTC
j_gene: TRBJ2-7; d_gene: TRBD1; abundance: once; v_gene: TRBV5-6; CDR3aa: CASSPRTGRVQYF; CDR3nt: TGTGCCAGCAGCCCGAGGACAGGTCGGGTGCAGTACTTC
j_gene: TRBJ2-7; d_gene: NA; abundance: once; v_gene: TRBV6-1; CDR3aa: CASRGIYGSRSEQYF; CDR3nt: TGTGCCAGCAGAGGGATATACGGGAGTAGATCCGAGCAGTACTTC
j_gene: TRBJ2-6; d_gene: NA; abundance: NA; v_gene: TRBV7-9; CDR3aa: CASSNQGQPHNLTF; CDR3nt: TGTGCCAGCAGTAACCAAGGGCAGCCCCATAACCTGACTTTC
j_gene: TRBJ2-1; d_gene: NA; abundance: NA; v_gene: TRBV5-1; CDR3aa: CASSVDAGYNEQFF; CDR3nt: TGCGCCAGCAGCGTCGACGCGGGCTACAATGAGCAGTTCTTC
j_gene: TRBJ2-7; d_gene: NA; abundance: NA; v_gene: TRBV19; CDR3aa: CASSIGLAYEQYF; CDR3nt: TGTGCCAGTAGTATAGGACTAGCCTACGAGCAGTACTTC
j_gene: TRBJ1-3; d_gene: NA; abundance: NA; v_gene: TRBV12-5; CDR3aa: CASGLVSGTYSGNTIYF; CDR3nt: TGTGCTAGTGGTTTGGTAAGCGGGACATACTCTGGAAACACCATATATTTT
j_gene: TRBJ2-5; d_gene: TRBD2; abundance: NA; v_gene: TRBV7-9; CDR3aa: CASSPLAGGTETQYF; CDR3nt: TGTGCCAGCAGCCCCCTAGCGGGAGGGACGGAGACCCAGTACTTC
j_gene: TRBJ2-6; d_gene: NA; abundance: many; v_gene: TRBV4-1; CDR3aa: CASSQDLRSGANVLTF; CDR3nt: TGCGCCAGCAGCCAAGATTTAAGGTCTGGGGCCAACGTCCTGACTTTC
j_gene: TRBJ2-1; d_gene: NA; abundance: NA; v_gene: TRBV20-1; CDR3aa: CSAKSRDGQFF; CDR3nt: TGCAGTGCAAAAAGCAGGGATGGGCAGTTCTTC
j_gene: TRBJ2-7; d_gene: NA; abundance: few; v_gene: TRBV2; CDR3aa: CASSEPGFRSYEQYF; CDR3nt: TGTGCCAGCAGTGAACCCGGATTCCGCTCCTACGAGCAGTACTTC
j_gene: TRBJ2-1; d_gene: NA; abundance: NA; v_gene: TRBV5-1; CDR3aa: CASSLGSTGYNEQFF; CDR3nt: TGCGCCAGCAGCTTAGGGTCCACGGGCTACAATGAGCAGTTCTTC
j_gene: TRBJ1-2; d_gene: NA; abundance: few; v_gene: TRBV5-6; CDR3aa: CASSWLQGHYGYTF; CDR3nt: TGTGCCAGCAGCTGGCTCCAGGGTCACTATGGCTACACCTTC
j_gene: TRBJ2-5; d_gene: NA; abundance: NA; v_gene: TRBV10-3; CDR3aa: CAHGGGETQYF; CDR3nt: TGTGCCCACGGGGGTGGCGAGACCCAGTACTTC
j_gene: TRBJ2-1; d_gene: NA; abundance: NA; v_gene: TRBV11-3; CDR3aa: CASSLDRGEQFF; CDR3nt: TGTGCCAGCAGCTTAGATCGGGGTGAGCAGTTCTTC
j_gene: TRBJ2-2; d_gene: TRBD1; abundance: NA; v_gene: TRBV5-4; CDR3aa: CASSLQGQLNTGELFF; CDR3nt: TGTGCCAGCAGCTTGCAGGGACAGCTAAACACCGGGGAGCTGTTTTTT
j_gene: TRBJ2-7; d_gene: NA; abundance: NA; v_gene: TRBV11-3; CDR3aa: CASSLSHTEQYF; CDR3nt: TGTGCCAGCAGCTTATCCCACACCGAGCAGTACTTC
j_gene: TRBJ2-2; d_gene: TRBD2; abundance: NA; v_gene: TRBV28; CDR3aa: CASRFTGTRSGELFF; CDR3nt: TGTGCCAGCAGATTCACCGGGACTAGATCCGGGGAGCTGTTTTTT
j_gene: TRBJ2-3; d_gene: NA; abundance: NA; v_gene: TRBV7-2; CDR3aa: CASSLAASGTDTQYF; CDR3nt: TGTGCCAGCAGCTTAGCGGCTAGCGGCACAGATACGCAGTATTTT
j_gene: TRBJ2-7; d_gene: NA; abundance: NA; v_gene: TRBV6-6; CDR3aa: CASSPPGHPYEQYF; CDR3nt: TGTGCCAGCAGTCCACCGGGACACCCATACGAGCAGTACTTC
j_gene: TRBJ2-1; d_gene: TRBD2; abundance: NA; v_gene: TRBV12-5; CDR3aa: CASGLVPSGVYSYNEQFF; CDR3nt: TGTGCTAGTGGTTTGGTCCCTAGCGGAGTCTACTCCTACAATGAGCAGTTCTTC
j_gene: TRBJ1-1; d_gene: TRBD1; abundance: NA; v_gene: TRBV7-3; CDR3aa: CASSQTGGTEAFF; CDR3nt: TGTGCCAGCAGCCAAACAGGGGGCACTGAAGCTTTCTTT
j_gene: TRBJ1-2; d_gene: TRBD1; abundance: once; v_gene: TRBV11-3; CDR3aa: CASSFRTGTGNYGYTF; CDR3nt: TGTGCCAGCAGCTTCCGTACCGGGACAGGGAACTATGGCTACACCTTC
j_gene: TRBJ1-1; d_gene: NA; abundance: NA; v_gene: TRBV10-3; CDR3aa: CAMAGGGTEAFF; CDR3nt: TGTGCCATGGCCGGCGGGGGCACTGAAGCTTTCTTT
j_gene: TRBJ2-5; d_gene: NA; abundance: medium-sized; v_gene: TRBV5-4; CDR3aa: CASSYAPGDQYF; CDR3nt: TGTGCCAGCAGCTACGCTCCCGGGGACCAGTACTTC
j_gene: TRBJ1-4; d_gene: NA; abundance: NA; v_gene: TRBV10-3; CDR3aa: CAISGTKTELFF; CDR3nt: TGTGCCATCAGTGGGACCAAGACGGAACTGTTTTTT
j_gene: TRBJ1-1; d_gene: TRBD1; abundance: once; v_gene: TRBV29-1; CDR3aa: CSVARDRPNTEAFF; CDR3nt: TGCAGCGTTGCCCGGGACAGGCCGAACACTGAAGCTTTCTTT
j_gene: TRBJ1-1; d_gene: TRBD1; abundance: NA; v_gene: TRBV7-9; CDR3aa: CASSFQGATEAFF; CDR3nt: TGTGCCAGCAGCTTCCAGGGGGCCACTGAAGCTTTCTTT
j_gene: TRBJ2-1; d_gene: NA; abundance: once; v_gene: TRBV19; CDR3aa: CASSPDRGINEQFF; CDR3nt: TGTGCCAGTAGCCCGGACCGGGGGATCAATGAGCAGTTCTTC